This T cell receptor (beta chain) is from a study of cytomegalovirus exposure and HLA in healthy donors. Study observations and caveats: For most TCR sequences rarity was the rule, although some public TCRs occurred in many donors.

Healthy donors of bone marrow made up the group. The CDR3 has 13 residues. Germline V gene data show CDR1 as SGHNT and CDR2 as YYREEE (reference sequence). Trimming removed 7 bases from V and 4 bases from J; junction bases left unmatched: 3. The study ran its PCR with 60 Vbeta and 13 Jbeta primers. Using immunoSEQ multiplex PCR, the repertoire was profiled, and TCRdb retains in-frame clones only, with some absent. Altogether 150,000 to 200,000 clones are present, more than 70% being singletons, with the ten largest covering roughly 6.3%. As regards this clone: No antigen is known for it.

The clonotype originates from a male donor in good health and CMV-seropositive. The chain uses TRBV5-4 and TRBJ2-2; 8 bases align to TRBD1. Sequenced: PBMCs. DNA for the CDR3: TGTGCCAGCGGTACAGGGGGCACCGGGGAGCTGTTTTTT. Translated: CASGTGGTGELFF.